This T cell receptor (beta chain) was recovered during a study of blood T cell repertoires in COVID-19. The overall study: Italy, Spain and the United States were the sources of the convalescent and acute COVID-19 samples. T cells, B-cell-depleted T cells, or PBMCs supplied cDNA or gDNA.

The CDR3 loop spans 14 amino acids. The trim removed 4 bases at V and 10 bases at J, leaving 12 bases unmatched. Germline V gene lookup returns CDR1 SGHKS and CDR2 YYEKEE (reference sequence). In the source study's methods: Amplification from reference gene primers served as the basis for estimated nucleated cell counts. Measured with immunoSEQ multiplex PCR; TCRdb has only the in-frame clones, and not every one. V and J calls and clone size come straight from that table; D and trimming were deduced from the DNA. The repertoire holds fewer than 250,000 clones, with roughly four fifths as singletons. What was sequenced was peripheral blood. This clonotype was obtained from a woman in her forties with acute or convalescent COVID-19. The genes are TRBV5-5 and TRBJ1-2; 8 positions match TRBD1. The CDR3 reads CASSLGGDRSVYTF. The CDR3 region has the DNA TGTGCCAGCAGCCTGGGCGGGGACAGGTCGGTCTACACCTTC. Variable domain in full (rest from reference TRBV5-5 and TRBJ1-2): DAGVTQSPTHLIKTRGQQVTLRCSPISGHKSVSWYQQVLGQGPQFIFQYYEKEERGRGNFPDRFSARQFPNYSSELNVNALLLGDSALYLCASSLGGDRSVYTFGSGTRLTVV.